This note documents a single T cell receptor beta chain sequence. This receptor's antigen is unknown. The input lacks base qualities; no much larger clone sits a single base away. Lesional scalp punch biopsies and peripheral blood were collected from alopecia areata patients. PBMCs were separated by density centrifugation and stained for CD3, CD4 and CD8, after which CD4+ and CD8+ T cells were sorted on a FACSAria. As part of a multicenter biomarker study, untreated alopecia areata patients were recruited. In 4 to 6 patients from the biomarker study, blood CD8+ T cells were sorted further into NKG2D-low and NKG2D-high fractions. Libraries were constructed by the immunoSEQ multiplex PCR assay. RNA was extracted from all samples and reverse transcribed into cDNA, which served as template for TCR sequencing. First-strand cDNA was synthesized with SuperScript III using a 2:1 mix of oligo-dT and random hexamers. Amplification bias was assessed with a synthetic immune receptor repertoire, and residual bias was removed computationally. The original methods were these. Raw reads were preprocessed to remove errors, and CDR3 was defined by IMGT conventions from the conserved cysteine to phenylalanine. Clonality was calculated as 1 minus Shannon entropy normalized by log2 of the number of productive unique TCRs. Scalp TCRbeta sequences were cross-referenced with sorted blood CD4 and CD8 repertoires so that the CD4 or CD8 identity of scalp clones could be inferred. Imported from immuneACCESS, the table was reduced by TCRdb to in-frame sequences with V and J called. These copies leave out some clones; in studies compared against another copy, an unresolved V gene accounts for under half, and the cause of the remainder is not known. V, J and clone size reflect that table, while D and trimming were determined from the DNA. The sample table holds around 120,000 clones, of which about 51% were seen once. In total, the top ten clones hold roughly a tenth of the sample.

The sample is drawn from a study of CD8+ T cells in alopecia areata (dated by TCRdb to 2016 to 2018). With respect to the entire study: To study T cell clonal expansion in alopecia areata, the researchers applied high-throughput TCRbeta sequencing to both the C3H/HeJ mouse model and human patients. RNA came from the PAXgene miRNA kit for fixed scalp, the miRNeasy kit for PBMCs, and the RNeasy kit for mouse skin. In humans, TCRbeta sequencing was performed on scalp tissue and on sorted CD4+ and CD8+ peripheral blood T cells from healthy controls and from patients with patchy or totalis/universalis alopecia areata. Amplification of TCRbeta CDR3 regions was done by immunoSEQ multiplex PCR using 35 Vbeta forward primers and 13 Jbeta reverse primers. Scalp clonality was compared among normal scalp (n=4), patchy alopecia areata scalp (n=8), and alopecia totalis/universalis scalp (n=8). Results and caveats for the whole study, not just this receptor: Lesional scalp, especially in alopecia totalis/universalis, showed higher clonality and more expanded CD8+ clones than normal scalp, suggesting antigenic drive. Unlike mouse skin, where gammadelta T cells dominate, normal human skin contains resident alphabeta T cells that get sequenced too, which complicates analysis of the scalp TCR repertoire. Compared with mice, TCR sequences shared between patients were less clear, possibly partly because of HLA diversity across the patient population.

From a lookup of the germline V gene (reference sequence), CDR1 and CDR2 are SEHNR and FQNEAQ. From cysteine to phenylalanine, the CDR3 is 18 amino acids long. Only the CDR3 DNA stays, 54 bases, in frame from base 1. The V and J ends are trimmed by 5 bases and 0 bases, leaving 22 bases between them. This TCR was recovered from a human donor with alopecia areata. The sequenced material came from NKG2D-low CD8+ T cells sorted from blood. Explained via the paper, the cell subset or site label denotes: sorted CD8+ NKG2D-low blood T cells. Recombination connected TRBV7-9 to TRBJ1-1, with no confident D gene call. DNA sequence: TGTGCCAGCAGCCCCCCCATCGGGCAGTCCCCCTTGAACACTGAAGCTTTCTTT. Its protein reads: CASSPPIGQSPLNTEAFF.